This T cell receptor (beta chain) was captured in a study of cytomegalovirus exposure and HLA in healthy donors. Researchers ran the PCR with 60 Vbeta and 13 Jbeta primers. TCRdb's copy holds only in-frame clones and misses some; the assay was immunoSEQ multiplex PCR. The sample lists roughly 160,000 clones; around 75% were seen once. Study-level points and caveats: Presence/absence analyses took donor sequencing depth as roughly uniform. Fewer N-insertions than the roughly 600-donor mean were reportedly shown by an Asian-associated ancestry cluster in a later analysis. Per a later analysis, about 15,000 TCR beta sequences showed association with HLA alleles at 0.05 false discovery rate.

From germline, CDR1 is SNHLY and CDR2 FYNNEI. Deletions cut 8 bases from V and 1 base from J, with 17 bases between. The CDR3 consists of 15 residues. Turning to this clone: The target antigen is unknown.

Sequencing used PBMCs. The chain joins TRBV2 to TRBJ1-2; TRBD1 is a possible D gene (6 bases). This TCR derives from a female donor in good health and CMV-seronegative. The CDR3 DNA is TGTGCCAGCGGCCAGGGGCGAGAGATTAACTATGGCTACACCTTC. Its protein is CASGQGREINYGYTF.